The 7 T cell receptor beta chains presented below share a single source sample, sequenced in a study of shared clonotypes between healthy human individuals. Assay: immunoSEQ multiplex PCR; the TCRdb copy retains only in-frame clones and omits some. In the table there are about 2.1 million clones, roughly 91% of which are singletons. Naive-designated CD8 cells lacked CD45RO, were positively enriched for CCR7, and omitted terminally differentiated effector memory CD45RA+ cells. Material for sequencing was naive CD8+ T cells from PBMCs. The receptors shown here come from a man younger than 35 in good health. Some clones in this sample may be carry-over from other donors' samples.

The V call is TRBV27, the J call TRBJ1-5, with D possibly TRBD1 on 6 matching bases. The CDR3 extends over 17 amino acids. V was clipped by 2 bases and J by 6 bases, with 20 bases between them. The V gene's germline CDR1 is MNHEY and CDR2 SMNVEV (reference sequence). The CDR3, as DNA: TGTGCCAGCAGTTTAGTGGGGGGGCAGGCGCTAATTCAGCCCCAGCATTTT. It is translated as CASSLVGGQALIQPQHF.

This chain links TRBV4-1 with TRBJ1-1; D remains ambiguous. CDR3 size: 13 residues. Germline loops: CDR1 MGHRA, CDR2 YSYEKL. Deletions cut 5 bases from V and 4 bases from J, with 11 bases between. The CDR3 region is CASSFLGRTEAFF. The CDR3, as DNA: TGCGCCAGCAGCTTCCTAGGACGCACTGAAGCTTTCTTT.

V gene TRBV27 combines with J gene TRBJ2-7, with D tentatively TRBD2 (5 bases). This CDR3 has 14 amino acids. The germline CDR1 and CDR2 sequences are MNHEY and SMNVEV (reference sequence). Trimming shortened V by 5 bases and J by 0 bases, and 11 bases separated the two germline ends. CDR3 region: CASSPAGYSYEQYF. DNA for the CDR3: TGTGCCAGCAGTCCGGCGGGCTACTCCTACGAGCAGTACTTC.

The J gene is TRBJ1-3, the V gene TRBV28; 7 bases are a match to TRBD1. After removal of 6 bases from V and 4 bases from J, the junction contained 9 bases not matched to a gene. CDR3 length equals 15 residues. Germline CDR1 MDHEN, CDR2 SYDVKM. The CDR3 DNA sequence: TGTGCCAGCAGACCGGACAGGCTCCTCGGAAACACCATATATTTT. It specifies CASRPDRLLGNTIYF.

J is TRBJ1-1 and V is TRBV29-1; 9 bases align to TRBD1. Trimming cost V 4 bases and J 3 bases; bases outside gene matches: 3. CDR1 and CDR2 (germline): SQVTM, ANQGSEA. The CDR3 contains 13 residues. The CDR3 loop reads CSVGDRGDTEAFF. The CDR3, as DNA: TGCAGCGTTGGTGACAGGGGGGACACTGAAGCTTTCTTT.

This chain links TRBV9 with TRBJ2-1, with 15 bases matching TRBD2. The V and J ends lost 3 bases and 6 bases, in that order; junction bases with no gene match: 4. Per germline, CDR1 SGDLS and CDR2 YYNGEE. The CDR3 consists of 16 residues. The CDR3 DNA sequence: TGTGCCAGCAGCGGGGGGACTAGCGGGAGGCCCAATGAGCAGTTCTTC. Its translation: CASSGGTSGRPNEQFF.

This chain connects TRBV15 to TRBJ1-2; D unresolved. Germline lookup yields CDR1 LNHNV and CDR2 YYDKDF (reference sequence). This CDR3 has 16 amino acids. Trimming pared 6 bases from V and 5 bases from J, leaving 22 bases between. The CDR3 DNA sequence: TGTGCCACCAGAACCCCGACGGACCCAACTGGGTATGGCTACACCTTC. Amino acid sequence: CATRTPTDPTGYGYTF.